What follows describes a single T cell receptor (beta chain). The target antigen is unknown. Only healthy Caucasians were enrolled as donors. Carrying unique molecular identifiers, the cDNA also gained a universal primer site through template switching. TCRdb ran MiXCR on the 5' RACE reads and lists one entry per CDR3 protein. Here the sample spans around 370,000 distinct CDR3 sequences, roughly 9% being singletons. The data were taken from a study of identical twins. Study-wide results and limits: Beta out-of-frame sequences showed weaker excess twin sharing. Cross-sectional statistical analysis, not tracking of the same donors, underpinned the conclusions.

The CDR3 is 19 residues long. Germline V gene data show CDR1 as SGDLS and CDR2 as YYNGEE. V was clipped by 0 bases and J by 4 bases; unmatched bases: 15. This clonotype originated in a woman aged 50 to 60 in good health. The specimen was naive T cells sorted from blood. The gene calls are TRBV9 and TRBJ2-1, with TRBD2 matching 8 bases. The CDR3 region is CASSVGGLGTGRGYNEQFF. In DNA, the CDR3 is TGTGCCAGCAGCGTAGGGGGACTAGGTACTGGCCGGGGATACAATGAGCAGTTCTTC.